Only a few counts were recorded for the clone carrying this TCR beta chain. Its antigen is undetermined. Amplification of TCR beta used genomic DNA extracted from peripheral blood. This sample was included in a study of T cell repertoires in aging, cancer and after chemotherapy. Study context: Donor ages fell into six groups from 30 or younger up to 70 or older. Clear clonal overlap appeared across healthy donor samples taken over several months to years. Study findings and constraints: In cancer patients, declining TCR diversity with age involved lost richness and lost evenness.

A mixed TRB-A/B primer pool amplified rearranged TRB by multiplex touch-down PCR. TCRdb analysed the multiplex PCR reads with MiXCR anew, one entry per CDR3 protein. The data hold some 10,000 distinct CDR3 sequences, with about 31% observed a single time. CDR3 length: 15 residues. Germline loops: CDR1 SGHNT, CDR2 YENEEA. V dropped 3 bases and J dropped 2; count of bases not matched to a gene: 5. The J gene is TRBJ2-5, the V gene TRBV11-3, with 8 bases matching TRBD1. The sequenced sample consisted of blood. The clonotype originates from a human donor in good health. The CDR3 DNA sequence: TGTGCCAGCAGCTTGAACCGGGACAGGCAAGAGACCCAGTACTTC. Amino acids: CASSLNRDRQETQYF.